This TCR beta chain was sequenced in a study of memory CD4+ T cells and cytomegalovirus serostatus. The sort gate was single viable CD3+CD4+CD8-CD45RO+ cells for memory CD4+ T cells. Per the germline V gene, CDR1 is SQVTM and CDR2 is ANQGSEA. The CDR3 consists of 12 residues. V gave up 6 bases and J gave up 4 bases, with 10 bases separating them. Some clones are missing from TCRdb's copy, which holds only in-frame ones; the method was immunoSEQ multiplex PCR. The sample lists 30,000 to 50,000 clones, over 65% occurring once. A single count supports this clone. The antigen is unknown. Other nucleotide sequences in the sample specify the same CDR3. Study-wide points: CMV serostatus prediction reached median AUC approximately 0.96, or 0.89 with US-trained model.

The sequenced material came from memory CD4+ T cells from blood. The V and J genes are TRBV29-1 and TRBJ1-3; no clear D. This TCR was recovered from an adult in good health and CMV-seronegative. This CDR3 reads CSVEPRGNTIYF. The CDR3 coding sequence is TGCAGCGTCGAACCCAGGGGAAACACCATATATTTT. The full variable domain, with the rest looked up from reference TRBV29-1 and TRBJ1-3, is SAVISQKPSRDICQRGTSLTIQCQVDSQVTMMFWYRQQPGQSLTLIATANQGSEATYESGFVIDKFPISRPNLTFSTLTVSNMSPEDSSIYLCSVEPRGNTIYFGEGSWLTVV.